These 16 T cell receptor beta chains originate from one sample sequenced in a study of radiotherapy plus CTLA-4 blockade in lung cancer. Profiled with immunoSEQ multiplex PCR; TCRdb holds only in-frame clones, not every one. Here the sample spans 85,000 to 90,000 clones, 55% to 75% being singletons. Sequenced here: peripheral blood, sampled from a patient treated with radiotherapy plus ipilimumab. These receptors were obtained from a human donor with non-small cell lung cancer that progressed on radiotherapy plus ipilimumab.

The chain carries TRBV2 and TRBJ1-3, with D unclear. This CDR3 has 14 amino acids. The germline V gene encodes CDR1 SNHLY and CDR2 FYNNEI. V dropped 5 bases and J dropped 4 bases, with 12 bases sitting between them. The CDR3 loop reads CASSLDGVGNTIYF. CDR3 nucleotides: TGTGCCAGCAGTTTGGACGGGGTAGGAAACACCATATATTTT.

The rearrangement joins TRBV6-1 to TRBJ2-5; D is perhaps TRBD2 (5 bases). Germline loops: CDR1 MNHNS, CDR2 SASEGT. Trimming cost V 5 bases and J 2 bases, with 6 bases left between them. The length of the CDR3 is 12 residues. In DNA form, the CDR3 reads TGTGCCAGCAGTAAGCGGCAAGAGACCCAGTACTTC. Translated: CASSKRQETQYF.

This clone was picked up a small number of times. This rearrangement joins TRBV5-8 to TRBJ1-5, with D unresolved. The CDR3 is 13 amino acids. Germline V gene lookup returns CDR1 SGHTS and CDR2 YDEGEE. Trimming shortened V by 2 bases and J by 6 bases, and 9 bases separated the two germline ends. CDR3 region: CASSFYGSQPQHF. DNA for the CDR3: TGTGCCAGCAGCTTCTATGGAAGTCAGCCCCAGCATTTT. Full variable domain (rest looked up from reference TRBV5-8 and TRBJ1-5): EAGVTQSPTHLIKTRGQQATLRCSPISGHTSVYWYQQALGLGLQFLLWYDEGEERNRGNFPPRFSGRQFPNYSSELNVNALELEDSALYLCASSFYGSQPQHFGDGTRLSIL.

The V gene is TRBV6-1, the J gene TRBJ2-5; 8 bases map to TRBD1. Trimming took 3 bases from V and 1 from J; bases not matched to a gene: 10. In germline, CDR1 is MNHNS, CDR2 SASEGT. This CDR3 is 17 amino acids long. The CDR3 nucleotides are TGTGCCAGCAGTGAGCACGGCGGGACAGGAGGCCAAGAGACCCAGTACTTC. Its protein product is CASSEHGGTGGQETQYF.

V gene TRBV7-2 combines with J gene TRBJ2-1, with 7 nucleotides matching TRBD2. The CDR3 consists of 14 residues. Germline V gene data show CDR1 as SGHTA and CDR2 as FQGNSA. The ends lost 2 bases at V and 6 bases at J; junction bases unmatched: 4. In nucleotides, the CDR3 is TGTGCCAGCAGCTTAAGTTCTAGCGGCAATGAGCAGTTCTTC. This translates into CASSLSSSGNEQFF.

This clone has a handful of counts. This sequence joins TRBV5-1 and TRBJ1-3; TRBD1 matches 12 bases. The CDR3 is 16 residues long. Germline loops: CDR1 SGHRS, CDR2 YFSETQ. J gave up 1 base and V 4 bases, and 3 bases lay outside the gene matches. For the CDR3, the DNA is TGCGCCAGCAGCGGGGGACAGGGGGCTTCTGGAAACACCATATATTTT. The encoded protein is CASSGGQGASGNTIYF.

This clone was seen more than once but under ten times. This chain joins TRBV9 and TRBJ1-2; D is unresolved. The V and J ends lost 0 bases and 4 bases respectively, with 13 bases between them. The CDR3 consists of 15 residues. From germline, CDR1 is SGDLS and CDR2 YYNGEE. In nucleotides, the CDR3 is TGTGCCAGCAGCGTAGAATTCAGAGGGTCCTATGGCTACACCTTC. Translating it yields CASSVEFRGSYGYTF.

The V and J genes are TRBV27 and TRBJ2-1; 7 positions agree with TRBD1. The V gene end was trimmed by 6 bases and the J gene end by 1 base; junction bases not matched to a gene: 6. The V gene's germline CDR1 is MNHEY and CDR2 SMNVEV (reference sequence). This CDR3 is 15 amino acids long. The DNA for the CDR3 is TGTGCCAGCAGGGTAGGACAGGCTTCCTACAATGAGCAGTTCTTC. Residues: CASRVGQASYNEQFF.

This sequence joins TRBV28 and TRBJ2-7; 8 bases line up with TRBD1. The CDR3 length is 16 residues. Germline CDR1 and CDR2: MDHEN and SYDVKM. The ends lost 6 bases at V and 5 bases at J; junction bases unmatched: 15. The CDR3 DNA reads as TGTGCCAGCAGCTCCCTTCTGGGCAGGGGGCGGAACGAGCAGTACTTC. Translation gives CASSSLLGRGRNEQYF.

The sample holds one count of this clone. The chain has TRBV27 and TRBJ2-2; the D gene is possibly TRBD1 (6 bases). Germline-derived CDR1 and CDR2 are MNHEY and SMNVEV (reference sequence). The CDR3 contains 15 residues. The V gene lost 7 bases and the J gene lost 2 bases, with 14 bases spanning the gap. In DNA, the CDR3 is TGTGCCAGCAACCCTTGGGGACACAACACCGGGGAGCTGTTTTTT. Translation: CASNPWGHNTGELFF.

This chain links TRBV5-2 with TRBJ2-1; the table calls TRBD2, which could not be checked here. TRBV5-2 is a documented pseudogene. The CDR3 sequence is 15 residues long. The CDR3 nucleotides are TGTGCCAGCAGCTTAGGAGCACTAGCGGTCGATGAGCAGTTCTTC. It specifies CASSLGALAVDEQFF.

This clone was observed a handful of times. The genes are TRBV15 and TRBJ2-7, with 8 bases identical to TRBD1. V dropped 6 bases and J dropped 2; count of bases not matched to a gene: 3. Looked up from germline, CDR1 is LNHNV and CDR2 is YYDKDF (reference sequence). The CDR3 runs 13 residues. DNA for the CDR3: TGTGCCACCAGGGAACAGGGGGCCTACGAGCAGTACTTC. Its translation is CATREQGAYEQYF.

There are a few counts of this clone. This chain connects TRBV11-1 to TRBJ1-1, with D unclear. V lost 5 bases and J 5 bases, leaving 15 bases between the germline ends. The CDR3 runs 14 residues. Germline V CDR1 and CDR2: SGHAT, FQDESV (reference sequence). For the CDR3, the DNA is TGTGCCAGCAGCCCCCGCTTAGGGAGAACTGAAGCTTTCTTT. Protein product: CASSPRLGRTEAFF.

The chain recombines TRBV9 with TRBJ1-3; 9 bases align to TRBD1. The CDR3 covers 15 residues. After removal of 3 bases from V and 3 bases from J, the junction contained 4 bases not matched to a gene. Looked up from germline, CDR1 is SGDLS and CDR2 is YYNGEE. The CDR3 protein is CASSARTGVGNTIYF. For the CDR3, the DNA is TGTGCCAGCAGCGCCCGGACAGGGGTTGGAAACACCATATATTTT. The full variable domain, with the rest looked up from reference TRBV9 and TRBJ1-3, is DSGVTQTPKHLITATGQRVTLRCSPRSGDLSVYWYQQSLDQGLQFLIQYYNGEERAKGNILERFSAQQFPDLHSELNLSSLELGDSALYFCASSARTGVGNTIYFGEGSWLTVV.

V and J are TRBV28 and TRBJ1-5; TRBD1 agrees at 9 bases. The ends lost 3 bases at V and 6 bases at J; junction bases unmatched: 6. The CDR3 contains 15 residues. The germline V gene has CDR1 MDHEN and CDR2 SYDVKM. DNA of the CDR3: TGTGCCAGCAGTTTGGTAGGGACAGGGCTTCAGCCCCAGCATTTT. Translating it yields CASSLVGTGLQPQHF.

The chain couples TRBV4-3 to TRBJ2-7; D is perhaps TRBD2 (6 bases). Trimming removed 0 bases from V and 4 bases from J, with 16 bases in between. The germline V gene encodes CDR1 LGHNA and CDR2 YSLEER. The CDR3 spans 16 residues. CDR3 coding DNA: TGCGCCAGCAGCCAAGATGCGGGGACGGCGGGATACGAGCAGTACTTC. Its protein is CASSQDAGTAGYEQYF.